Below are 31 T cell receptor beta chains sequenced from a single sample in a study of low-dose radiotherapy and immunotherapy resistance in tumors. Time point meaning: after trial treatment. As to treatment: LDRT plus nivolumab, ipilimumab, low-dose cyclophosphamide and aspirin (RACIN trial). The authors ran about 18 PCR cycles to amplify TCRs with a constant-region primer and V-primer adapter. One entry per CDR3 protein results from TCRdb running MiXCR on the reads. Of 40,000 to 65,000 distinct CDR3 sequences listed, around 34% are singletons. This specimen was PBMCs, taken after low-dose radiotherapy plus immunotherapy. Receptor source: a male donor with rectosigmoid adenocarcinoma.

This clonotype showed up many times. This rearrangement joins TRBV24-1 to TRBJ2-2; D tentatively fits TRBD1 or TRBD2 (5 bases each). Trimming pared 2 bases from V and 1 base from J, leaving 7 bases between. Germline CDR1 and CDR2: KGHDR and SFDVKD. The CDR3 length is 15 residues. The CDR3 nucleotides read TGTGCCACCAGTGATTCGGGGCTGAACACCGGGGAGCTGTTTTTT. Encoded protein: CATSDSGLNTGELFF.

Details on this clonotype: This is likely an artifact of a read error, given a far larger clone one base away. V usage is TRBV11-2 and J usage is TRBJ2-3; weak D call: TRBD1 (6 bases). Trimming left V 5 bases short and J 5 bases short, with 11 bases between. The CDR3 has 13 residues. Germline V gene sequence: CDR1 SGHAT, CDR2 FQNNGV. In DNA, the CDR3 is TGTGCCAGCAGCGGGGGCGGCAAAGATACGCAGTATTTT. Residues: CASSGGGKDTQYF.

Ten or more counts support this clonotype. The chain employs TRBV9 and TRBJ2-7, with 7 bases identical to TRBD1. This CDR3 has 17 residues. Germline-derived CDR1 and CDR2 are SGDLS and YYNGEE. Trimming took 0 bases from V and 6 from J; bases not matched to a gene: 15. The CDR3 sequence: CASSVGTGARFGREQYF. For the CDR3, the DNA is TGTGCCAGCAGCGTAGGCACAGGGGCCCGCTTCGGGCGCGAGCAGTACTTC. Full variable domain (outside the CDR3, taken from reference TRBV9 and TRBJ2-7): DSGVTQTPKHLITATGQRVTLRCSPRSGDLSVYWYQQSLDQGLQFLIQYYNGEERAKGNILERFSAQQFPDLHSELNLSSLELGDSALYFCASSVGTGARFGREQYFGPGTRLTVT.

The chain couples TRBV19 to TRBJ1-5, with a tentative D call TRBD1 (6 bases). V lost 11 bases to trimming and J lost 2 bases, with 13 bases between them. Germline V lookup: CDR1 LNHDA, CDR2 SQIVND (reference sequence). The CDR3 has 13 amino acids. As DNA, the CDR3 is TGTGCCCTGGGGGGCCGGGGCAATCAGCCCCAGCATTTT. It yields the protein CALGGRGNQPQHF. Using reference TRBV19 and TRBJ1-5 for the parts outside the CDR3, the full variable domain is DGGITQSPKYLFRKEGQNVTLSCEQNLNHDAMYWYRQDPGQGLRLIYYSQIVNDFQKGDIAEGYSVSREKKESFPLTVTSAQKNPTAFYLCALGGRGNQPQHFGDGTRLSIL.

On this clonotype itself: Given a far larger clone just one base away, this is likely a sequencing read error. The V and J genes are TRBV2 and TRBJ2-7; 7 bases fit TRBD1. The germline V gene has CDR1 SNHLY and CDR2 FYNNEI. The J segment lost 7 bases and the V segment lost 6 bases, leaving 9 bases of the junction unmatched. The CDR3 loop spans 13 amino acids. The CDR3 region has the DNA TGTGCCAGCAGGACAGGGATAGTAAATGAGCAGTACTTC. It is translated as CASRTGIVNEQYF.

This clonotype was detected many times. This chain joins TRBV5-1 and TRBJ2-3; TRBD1 might be the D (6 bases). With 1 base removed from V and 3 bases from J, the gap between germline ends came to 18 bases. The CDR3 has 17 amino acids. Germline V CDR1 and CDR2: SGHRS, YFSETQ. DNA for the CDR3: TGCGCCAGCAGCTTGTGGTCCCAAGCTCAGGGGACAGATACGCAGTATTTT. This codes for CASSLWSQAQGTDTQYF.

The chain couples TRBV6-2 or TRBV6-3 to TRBJ2-5; the D is unclear. With 4 bases removed from V and 8 bases from J, the gap between germline ends came to 11 bases. The CDR3 loop spans 12 amino acids. CDR1 and CDR2 (germline): MNHEY, SVGEGT. CDR3 nucleotides: TGTGCCAGCAGTTCCGACCGCGGAACCCAGTACTTC. Translating gives CASSSDRGTQYF.

As concerns this clonotype: This is likely an artifact of a read error, given a far larger clone one base away. The CDR3 here is CVSSFIGTAYNEQFF. Here the CDR3 DNA reads TGTGTCAGCAGCTTCATCGGGACGGCATACAATGAGCAGTTCTTC. V usage is TRBV7-4 and J usage is TRBJ2-1; possibly TRBD1 or TRBD2 for D (5 bases each). The CDR3 consists of 15 residues. Germline V gene sequence: CDR1 SGHVT, CDR2 SQSDAQ.

This clonotype was seen repeatedly, ten times or more. This rearrangement joins TRBV28 to TRBJ1-5; 8 bases are a match to TRBD1. Germline CDR1 reads MDHEN; CDR2 reads SYDVKM. The CDR3 covers 16 residues. The J segment lost 2 bases and the V segment lost 7 bases, leaving 10 bases of the junction unmatched. In nucleotides, the CDR3 is TGTGCCAGCAAACCTTGGCAGGGGGCGGGCAATCAGCCCCAGCATTTT. This gives the protein CASKPWQGAGNQPQHF.

The CDR3 nucleotides are TGTGCCAGCAGTGCAGTACAGGGGGCGATTGAAGCTTTCTTT. It codes for CASSAVQGAIEAFF. This sequence joins TRBV25-1 and TRBJ1-1; 9 bases are shared with TRBD1. With V trimmed by 4 bases and J by 7 bases, 7 bases remained unmatched. The germline V gene encodes CDR1 MGHDK and CDR2 SYGVNS. This CDR3 comprises 14 residues. Together with reference TRBV25-1 and TRBJ1-1, the CDR3 gives the full variable domain: EADIYQTPRYLVIGTGKKITLECSQTMGHDKMYWYQQDPGMELHLIHYSYGVNSTEKGDLSSESTVSRIRTEHFPLTLESARPSHTSQYLCASSAVQGAIEAFFGQGTRLTVV.

This clonotype occurred once. A far larger clone is just one base off, so this is likely a read error. The CDR3 protein is CASSYKAPRPDTQYF. DNA of the CDR3: TGTGCCAGCAGTTACAAAGCGCCTCGCCCAGATACGCAGTATTTT. V usage is TRBV6-6 and J usage is TRBJ2-3; no firm D call. CDR3 size: 15 residues. The V end lost 2 bases, the J end lost 4 bases, and 13 bases lay between the germline ends. Germline CDR1 is MNHNY and CDR2 is SVGAGI (reference sequence).

This clonotype was found once. A single base is all that separates this from a far larger clone, so a read error is likely. The chain couples TRBV10-3 to TRBJ2-1; the match to TRBD2 covers 7 bases. Germline CDR1 is ENHRY and CDR2 is SYGVKD. The CDR3 has 12 residues. Trimming at V came to 11 bases and at J to 10 bases, leaving 11 bases not matched to a gene. The CDR3 is CAVRAGSYEQFF. CDR3 nucleotides: TGTGCCGTCCGAGCGGGGTCCTACGAGCAGTTCTTC.

This clonotype was seen ten or more times. The chain has TRBV14 and TRBJ2-1; D is ambiguous. Germline V CDR1 and CDR2: SGHDN, FVKESK. The CDR3 contains 14 residues. Trimming took off 0 bases at V and 6 bases at J, with 9 bases between the two ends. CDR3 in amino acids: CASSQDLVVNEQFF. The CDR3 bases are TGTGCCAGCAGCCAAGATTTGGTCGTCAATGAGCAGTTCTTC.

The gene calls are TRBV5-1 and TRBJ2-7, with a tentative D call TRBD1 (5 bases). This CDR3 is built from 13 residues. With 2 bases removed from V and 5 bases from J, the gap between germline ends came to 11 bases. Germline-derived CDR1 and CDR2 are SGHRS and YFSETQ. The CDR3 DNA follows: TGCGCCAGCAGCTTCCAGGGAAGGGACGAGCAGTACTTC. Its translation: CASSFQGRDEQYF.

There are many counts of this clonotype. The V and J genes are TRBV9 and TRBJ1-6; TRBD1 matches 7 bases. Germline CDR1 SGDLS, CDR2 YYNGEE. CDR3 length: 15 residues. V shed 1 base, J shed 10 bases, and the junction held 8 bases outside the gene matches. The CDR3 coding sequence is TGTGCCAGCAGCGTAAATGAAGGGGGCGGATCACCCCTCCACTTT. Translated, it gives CASSVNEGGGSPLHF. Based on the CDR3 plus reference TRBV9 and TRBJ1-6, the full variable domain is DSGVTQTPKHLITATGQRVTLRCSPRSGDLSVYWYQQSLDQGLQFLIQYYNGEERAKGNILERFSAQQFPDLHSELNLSSLELGDSALYFCASSVNEGGGSPLHFGNGTRLTVT.

The table lists this clonotype with many counts. V gene TRBV2 combines with J gene TRBJ2-7; TRBD1 might be the D (6 bases). Germline-derived CDR1 and CDR2 are SNHLY and FYNNEI. The V end was cut by 8 bases, the J end by 0 bases, with 11 bases between. This CDR3 contains 13 residues. The CDR3 sequence: CASGGQSSYEQYF. DNA of the CDR3: TGTGCCAGCGGTGGACAGTCCTCCTACGAGCAGTACTTC.

This clonotype was counted at least ten times. V is TRBV20-1 and J is TRBJ1-2; D perhaps matches TRBD1 (5 bases). Germline-derived CDR1 and CDR2 are DFQATT and SNEGSKA (reference sequence). Trimming removed 7 bases at V and 4 bases at J, with 16 bases between. The CDR3 is 13 amino acids. The CDR3 DNA follows: TGCAGTGGGAAGGGGCCTATGGGCTATGGCTACACCTTC. Translation gives CSGKGPMGYGYTF.

This clonotype was observed many times. V usage is TRBV6-6 and J usage is TRBJ2-2; D is unclear. The CDR3 runs 13 residues. V was pared by 2 bases and J by 3 bases, with 4 bases between. Germline V lookup: CDR1 MNHNY, CDR2 SVGAGI (reference sequence). CDR3 DNA sequence: TGTGCCAGCAGTTACAGGGACACCGGGGAGCTGTTTTTT. Its protein is CASSYRDTGELFF.

The sample holds many counts of this clonotype. Relative to the germline gene, one junction end is altered; a read error may explain this. The chain is built from TRBV15 and TRBJ2-1; D remains ambiguous. The CDR3 runs to 16 residues. Germline V gene lookup returns CDR1 LNHNV and CDR2 YYDKDF (reference sequence). CDR3 region: CATSGELSSSYNEQFF. In DNA form, the CDR3 reads TGTGCCACCAGCGGAGAATTGAGTAGCTCCTACAATGAGCAGTTCTTC.

This clonotype appeared many times. The germline gene is not matched at one end of the junction; a read error may be the cause. The gene calls are TRBV6-4 and TRBJ1-5, with a weak D call TRBD1 (5 bases). This CDR3 contains 13 residues. Germline V gene data show CDR1 as MRHNA and CDR2 as SNTAGT. In nucleotides, the CDR3 is TGTGCCGGCAGGGAAAATAGCAATCAGCCCCAGCATTTT. Translating it yields CAGRENSNQPQHF.

There are many counts of this clonotype. The chain employs TRBV29-1 and TRBJ2-3; D is uncertain. CDR1 SQVTM and CDR2 ANQGSEA come from the germline V gene. The V end was cut by 3 bases, the J end by 2 bases, with 6 bases between. This CDR3 has 12 residues. The DNA for the CDR3 is TGCAGCGTTGACACTGACACAGATACGCAGTATTTT. Its translation is CSVDTDTDTQYF.

This clonotype was seen at least ten times. The V call is TRBV2, the J call TRBJ2-1; no reliable D call. The CDR3 spans 13 residues. Germline CDR1 SNHLY, CDR2 FYNNEI. V was cut by 8 bases and J by 9 bases, with 17 bases left in between. The CDR3 protein is CASGGTKAGEQFF. The CDR3 DNA follows: TGTGCCAGCGGCGGCACCAAGGCCGGTGAGCAGTTCTTC.

This clonotype appeared many times. The chain recombines TRBV20-1 with TRBJ2-1; 12 bases fit TRBD2. Germline assignment: CDR1 DFQATT and CDR2 SNEGSKA (reference sequence). The CDR3 extends over 14 amino acids. V trimming: 6 bases; J trimming: 6 bases; junction bases outside the gene matches: 6. CDR3 amino acids: CSATSGGLGNEQFF. The CDR3 DNA reads TGCAGTGCGACTAGCGGGGGACTTGGCAATGAGCAGTTCTTC.

The sample holds a few counts of this clonotype. The chain couples TRBV27 to TRBJ2-2; TRBD1 agrees at 8 bases. The CDR3 is 14 residues long. From germline, CDR1 is MNHEY and CDR2 SMNVEV (reference sequence). J lost 4 bases, V lost 7 bases, and 5 bases had no gene match. The CDR3 coding sequence is TGTGCCAGCAATGACAGGGGTTCCACCGGGGAGCTGTTTTTT. This translates into CASNDRGSTGELFF.

This clonotype was found many times. The genes are TRBV6-2 or TRBV6-3 and TRBJ2-3, with 11 nucleotides matching TRBD2. This CDR3 is built from 17 residues. The V gene's germline CDR1 is MNHEY and CDR2 SVGEGT. After removal of 6 bases from V and 2 bases from J, the junction contained 10 bases not matched to a gene. The CDR3 loop reads CASRRRLAGKYTDTQYF. The CDR3 DNA reads TGTGCCAGCAGACGCCGACTAGCGGGAAAGTACACAGATACGCAGTATTTT.

The chain couples TRBV28 to TRBJ2-3; D is unclear. The CDR3 loop spans 14 amino acids. Germline assignment: CDR1 MDHEN and CDR2 SYDVKM. Trimming took 6 bases from V and 6 from J, leaving 16 bases between them. CDR3 protein: CASSLRAALDTQYF. Here the CDR3 DNA reads TGTGCCAGCAGCCTTCGCGCGGCGTTGGATACGCAGTATTTT.

V gene TRBV6-8 combines with J gene TRBJ1-2; D remains ambiguous. There are 12 residues in the CDR3. Trimming removed 6 bases from V and 11 bases from J, with 16 bases in between. Germline CDR1 is MNHGY and CDR2 is SAAAGT. Here the CDR3 DNA reads TGTGCCAGCAGCCAAACACTGAGGGCGTACACCTTC. This encodes CASSQTLRAYTF.

V and J are TRBV25-1 and TRBJ1-2; D remains unclear. Per the germline V gene, CDR1 is MGHDK and CDR2 is SYGVNS. The CDR3 is made up of 14 amino acids. The V gene lost 3 bases and the J gene lost 2 bases, with 10 bases spanning the gap. This CDR3 reads CASSDVSRNYGYTF. The CDR3, as DNA: TGTGCCAGCAGTGATGTTTCCAGAAACTATGGCTACACCTTC.

This clonotype appeared a few times. Here the CDR3 DNA reads TGTGCCAGCAGCTTAACGGGGGACAGGGAGAAGTACTTC. Its protein is CASSLTGDREKYF. The genes are TRBV7-3 and TRBJ2-4, with 9 bases lining up with TRBD1. Trimming at V came to 0 bases and at J to 14 bases, leaving 5 bases not matched to a gene. Germline loops: CDR1 SGHTA, CDR2 FQGTGA. The CDR3 loop spans 13 amino acids. Combining the CDR3 with reference TRBV7-3 and TRBJ2-4 gives the whole variable domain GAGVSQTPSNKVTEKGKYVELRCDPISGHTALYWYRQSLGQGPEFLIYFQGTGAADDSGLPNDRFFAVRPEGSVSTLKIQRTERGDSAVYLCASSLTGDREKYFGAGTRLSVL.

This clonotype was recorded at least ten times. The chain recombines TRBV25-1 with TRBJ1-1; D not certain. The CDR3 consists of 13 residues. Per the germline V gene, CDR1 is MGHDK and CDR2 is SYGVNS. V lost 3 bases and J lost 1, with 6 bases in between. DNA of the CDR3: TGTGCCAGCAGTGATGTAGGGAACACTGAAGCTTTCTTT. Protein sequence: CASSDVGNTEAFF.

Many counts were recorded for this clonotype. The chain carries TRBV10-1 and TRBJ1-1, with unresolved D. CDR3 size: 17 residues. Germline values: CDR1 WNHNN, CDR2 SYGVQD (reference sequence). Trimming took 3 bases from V and 11 from J, leaving 28 bases between them. This chain's CDR3 is CASSDPLVGGGSLGAFF. DNA for the CDR3: TGCGCCAGCAGTGACCCTCTGGTGGGAGGTGGGTCCCTTGGCGCTTTCTTT.